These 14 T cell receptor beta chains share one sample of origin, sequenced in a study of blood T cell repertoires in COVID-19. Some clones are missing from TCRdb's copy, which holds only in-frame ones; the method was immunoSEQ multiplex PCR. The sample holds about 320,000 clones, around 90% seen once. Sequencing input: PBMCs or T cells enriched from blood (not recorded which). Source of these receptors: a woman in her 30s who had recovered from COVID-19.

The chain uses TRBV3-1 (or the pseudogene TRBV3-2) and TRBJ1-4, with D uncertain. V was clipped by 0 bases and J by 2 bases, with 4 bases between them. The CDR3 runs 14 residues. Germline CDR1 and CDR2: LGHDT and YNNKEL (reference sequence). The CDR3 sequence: CASSQDRTNEKLFF. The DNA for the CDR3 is TGTGCCAGCAGCCAAGATCGGACTAATGAAAAACTGTTTTTT.

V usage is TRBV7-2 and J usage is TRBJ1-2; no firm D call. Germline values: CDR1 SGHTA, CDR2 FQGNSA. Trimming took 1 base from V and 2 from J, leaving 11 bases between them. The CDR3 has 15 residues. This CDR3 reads CASSLVQEANYGYTF. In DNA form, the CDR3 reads TGTGCCAGCAGCTTAGTGCAGGAAGCCAACTATGGCTACACCTTC.

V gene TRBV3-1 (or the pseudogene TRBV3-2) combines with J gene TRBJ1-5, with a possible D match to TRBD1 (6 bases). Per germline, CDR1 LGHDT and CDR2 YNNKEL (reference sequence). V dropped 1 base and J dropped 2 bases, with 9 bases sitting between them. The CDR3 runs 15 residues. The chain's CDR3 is CASSQARGGNQPQHF. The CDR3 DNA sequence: TGTGCCAGCAGCCAAGCCAGGGGAGGCAATCAGCCCCAGCATTTT.

CDR3 region: CASSLTGQGDGYTF. CDR3 in DNA: TGTGCCAGCAGCTTAACGGGACAGGGGGATGGCTACACCTTC. V and J are TRBV7-2 and TRBJ1-2; 11 nucleotides align to TRBD1. V shed 2 bases and J 6 bases; nucleotides not matched to a gene: 2. The CDR3 covers 14 residues. Germline V gene sequence: CDR1 SGHTA, CDR2 FQGNSA. Based on the CDR3 plus reference TRBV7-2 and TRBJ1-2, the full variable domain is GAGVSQSPSNKVTEKGKDVELRCDPISGHTALYWYRQSLGQGLEFLIYFQGNSAPDKSGLPSDRFSAERTGGSVSTLTIQRTQQEDSAVYLCASSLTGQGDGYTFGSGTRLTVV.

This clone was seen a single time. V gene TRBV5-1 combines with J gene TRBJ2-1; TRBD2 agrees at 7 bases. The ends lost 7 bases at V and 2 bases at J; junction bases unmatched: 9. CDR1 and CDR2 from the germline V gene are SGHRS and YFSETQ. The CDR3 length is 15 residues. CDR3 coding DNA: TGCGCCAGCGGCCCTCTGGCGGGGGCCTACAATGAGCAGTTCTTC. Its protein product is CASGPLAGAYNEQFF. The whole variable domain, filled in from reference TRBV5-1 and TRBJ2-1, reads KAGVTQTPRYLIKTRGQQVTLSCSPISGHRSVSWYQQTPGQGLQFLFEYFSETQRNKGNFPGRFSGRQFSNSRSEMNVSTLELGDSALYLCASGPLAGAYNEQFFGPGTRLTVL.

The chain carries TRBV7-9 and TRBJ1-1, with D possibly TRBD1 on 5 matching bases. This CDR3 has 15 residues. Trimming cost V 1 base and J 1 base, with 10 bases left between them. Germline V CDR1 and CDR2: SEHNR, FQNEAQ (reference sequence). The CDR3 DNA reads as TGTGCCAGCAGCTTAGGGCAGGGAGGGAACACTGAAGCTTTCTTT. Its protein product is CASSLGQGGNTEAFF.

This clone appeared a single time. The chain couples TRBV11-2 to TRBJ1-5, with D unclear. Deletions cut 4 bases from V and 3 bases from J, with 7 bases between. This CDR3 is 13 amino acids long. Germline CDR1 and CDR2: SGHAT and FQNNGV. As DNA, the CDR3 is TGTGCCAGCAGCTCAGGATACAATCAGCCCCAGCATTTT. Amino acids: CASSSGYNQPQHF.

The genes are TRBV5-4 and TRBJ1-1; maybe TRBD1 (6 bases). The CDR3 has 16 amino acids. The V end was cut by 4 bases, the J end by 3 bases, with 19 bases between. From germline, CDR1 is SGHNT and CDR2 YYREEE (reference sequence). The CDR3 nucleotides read TGTGCCAGCAGCCCCCCCGGACAGAATGTGGACACTGAAGCTTTCTTT. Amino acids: CASSPPGQNVDTEAFF.

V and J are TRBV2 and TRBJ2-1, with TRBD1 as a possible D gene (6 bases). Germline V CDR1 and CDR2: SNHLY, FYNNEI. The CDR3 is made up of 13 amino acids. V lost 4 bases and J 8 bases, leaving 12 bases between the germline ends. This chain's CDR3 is CASSVGQGYEQFF. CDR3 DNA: TGTGCCAGCAGTGTTGGTCAGGGGTATGAGCAGTTCTTC.

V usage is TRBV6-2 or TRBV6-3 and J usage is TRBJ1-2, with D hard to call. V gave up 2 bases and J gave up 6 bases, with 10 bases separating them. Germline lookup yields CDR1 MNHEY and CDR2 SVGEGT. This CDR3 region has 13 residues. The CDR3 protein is CASSYLPEHGYTF. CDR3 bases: TGTGCCAGCAGTTACCTGCCGGAGCATGGCTACACCTTC.

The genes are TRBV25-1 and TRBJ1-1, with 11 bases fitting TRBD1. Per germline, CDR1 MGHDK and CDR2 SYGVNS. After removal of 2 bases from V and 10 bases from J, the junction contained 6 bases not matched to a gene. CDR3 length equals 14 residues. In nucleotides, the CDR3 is TGTGCCAGCAGTGAACCAGGGACAGGGGGTAGAGCTTTCTTT. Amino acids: CASSEPGTGGRAFF.

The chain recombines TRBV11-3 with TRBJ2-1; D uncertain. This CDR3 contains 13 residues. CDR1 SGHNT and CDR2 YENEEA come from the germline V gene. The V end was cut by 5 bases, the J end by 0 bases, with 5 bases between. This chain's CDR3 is CASSASSYNEQFF. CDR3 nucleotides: TGTGCCAGCAGCGCGAGCTCCTACAATGAGCAGTTCTTC.

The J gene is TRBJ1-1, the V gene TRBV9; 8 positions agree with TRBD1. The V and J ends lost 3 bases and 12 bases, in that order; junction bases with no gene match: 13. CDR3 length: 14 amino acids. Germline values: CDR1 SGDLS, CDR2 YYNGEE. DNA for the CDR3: TGTGCCAGCAGCGGATATACCGGGACAGGCCTCCCTTTCTTT. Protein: CASSGYTGTGLPFF.

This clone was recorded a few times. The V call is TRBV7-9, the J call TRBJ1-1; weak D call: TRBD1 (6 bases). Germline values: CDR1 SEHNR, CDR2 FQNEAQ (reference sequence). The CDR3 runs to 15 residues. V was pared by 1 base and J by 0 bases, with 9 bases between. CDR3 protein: CASSLGTGMNTEAFF. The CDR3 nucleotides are TGTGCCAGCAGCTTAGGTACAGGGATGAACACTGAAGCTTTCTTT.